This T cell receptor (beta chain) was captured by sequencing in a study of shared clonotypes between healthy human individuals. Study outcomes and limitations: Researchers sampled only blood; tissue repertoires likely differ.

The V and J ends lost 2 bases and 4 bases, in that order; junction bases with no gene match: 2. Germline assignment: CDR1 SGHNT and CDR2 YYREEE (reference sequence). This CDR3 comprises 15 residues. A note on this clone: Its specificity is not known. The same CDR3 is also encoded by other DNA sequences in this sample.

Replicate PCRs run on unsorted PBMC used around 0.3 ug DNA, which was approximately 30,000 T cell genomes. Profiled with immunoSEQ multiplex PCR; TCRdb holds only in-frame clones, not every one. This sample has hundreds of thousands of clones, with around 79% found just once. Sequencing was performed on PBMCs. The chain couples TRBV5-4 to TRBJ2-3, with 12 bases that match TRBD2. This clonotype was obtained from a woman aged 40 to 50 in good health. Some clones in this sample may be carry-over from other donors' samples. CDR3 bases: TGTGCCAGCAGCTTTACTAGCGGGAGGTCAGATACGCAGTATTTT. Translation gives CASSFTSGRSDTQYF.